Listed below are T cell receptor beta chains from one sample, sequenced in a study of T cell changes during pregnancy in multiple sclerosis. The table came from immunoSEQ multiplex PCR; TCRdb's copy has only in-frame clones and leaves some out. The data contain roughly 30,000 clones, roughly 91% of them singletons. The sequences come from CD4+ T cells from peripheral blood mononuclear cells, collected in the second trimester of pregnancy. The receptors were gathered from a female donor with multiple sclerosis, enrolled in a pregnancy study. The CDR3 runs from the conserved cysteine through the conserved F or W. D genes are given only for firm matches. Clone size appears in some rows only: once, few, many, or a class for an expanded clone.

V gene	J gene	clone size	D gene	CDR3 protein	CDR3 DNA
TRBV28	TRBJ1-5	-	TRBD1	CASSFWSSTVKKRGPNQPQHF	TGTGCCAGCAGTTTTTGGTCCTCCACTGTGAAAAAAAGGGGGCCAAATCAGCCCCAGCATTTT
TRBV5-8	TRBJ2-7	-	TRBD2	CASSQGTSGRKLGEQYF	TGTGCCAGCAGCCAAGGGACTAGCGGGAGGAAGTTGGGCGAGCAGTACTTC
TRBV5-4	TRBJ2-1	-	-	CASTPRGLGLTSYNEQFF	TGTGCCAGCACCCCGAGAGGTCTCGGACTCACCTCCTACAATGAGCAGTTCTTC
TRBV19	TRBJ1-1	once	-	CASSIDAGRGNTEAFF	TGTGCCAGTAGTATAGATGCAGGGAGGGGAAACACTGAAGCTTTCTTT
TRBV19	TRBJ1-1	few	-	CASSIKGDTEAFF	TGTGCCAGTAGTATAAAGGGGGATACTGAAGCTTTCTTT
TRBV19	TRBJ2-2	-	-	CASRSVANTGELFF	TGTGCCAGTAGAAGCGTCGCGAACACCGGGGAGCTGTTTTTT
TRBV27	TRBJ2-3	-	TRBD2	CASSSIAGLAGTDTQYF	TGTGCCAGCAGTTCTATTGCGGGACTAGCGGGCACAGATACGCAGTATTTT
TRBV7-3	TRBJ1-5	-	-	CASSEGARQPQHF	TGTGCCAGCAGCGAAGGGGCCCGACAGCCCCAGCATTTT
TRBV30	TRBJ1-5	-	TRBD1	CAWSVRQGDQPQHF	TGTGCCTGGAGTGTAAGACAGGGGGATCAGCCCCAGCATTTT
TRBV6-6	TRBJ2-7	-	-	CASTLRFGSYEQYF	TGTGCCAGCACCCTGCGCTTTGGCTCCTACGAGCAGTACTTC
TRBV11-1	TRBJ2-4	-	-	CASSPGRGAKNIQYF	TGTGCCAGCAGCCCGGGCCGGGGAGCCAAAAACATTCAGTACTTC
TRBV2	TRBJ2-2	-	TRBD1	CASSFRQGTGELFF	TGTGCCAGCAGTTTTCGACAGGGAACCGGGGAGCTGTTTTTT
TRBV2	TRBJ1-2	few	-	CASSGSSRLGYTF	TGTGCCAGCAGTGGCTCGTCGAGGTTGGGCTACACCTTC
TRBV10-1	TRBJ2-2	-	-	CASSIQVGELFF	TGCGCCAGCAGTATACAGGTTGGGGAGCTGTTTTTT
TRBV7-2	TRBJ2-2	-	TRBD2	CASSRTGTSGTDTGELFF	TGTGCCAGCAGCCGCACCGGGACTAGCGGGACAGATACCGGGGAGCTGTTTTTT
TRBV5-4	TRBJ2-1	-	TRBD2	CASSLVGASGNEQFF	TGTGCCAGCAGCTTGGTAGGGGCTAGCGGAAATGAGCAGTTCTTC
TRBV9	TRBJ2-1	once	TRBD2	CASSPTGLAGVSPFF	TGTGCCAGCAGCCCAACTGGACTAGCGGGAGTAAGTCCGTTCTTC
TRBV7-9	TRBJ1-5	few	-	CASSLDKQPQHF	TGTGCCAGCAGCTTAGACAAACAGCCCCAGCATTTT
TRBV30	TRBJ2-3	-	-	CAWSGRTAADTDTQYF	TGTGCCTGGAGTGGCAGGACAGCGGCGGACACAGATACGCAGTATTTT
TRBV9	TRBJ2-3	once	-	CASSVGRKRHAITDTQYF	TGTGCCAGCAGCGTAGGGAGGAAGCGCCACGCCATCACAGATACGCAGTATTTT
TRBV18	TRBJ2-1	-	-	CASSHDRGVGEQFF	TGTGCCAGCTCCCACGACCGGGGAGTAGGTGAGCAGTTCTTC
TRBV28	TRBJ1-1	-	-	CASSLEVPNTEAFF	TGTGCCAGCAGTTTAGAGGTCCCGAACACTGAAGCTTTCTTT
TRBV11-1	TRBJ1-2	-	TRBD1	CASRRTGTYGYTF	TGTGCCAGCCGTCGGACAGGGACTTATGGCTACACCTTC
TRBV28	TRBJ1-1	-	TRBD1	CASSLGQKNTEAFF	TGTGCCAGCAGTTTGGGACAGAAGAACACTGAAGCTTTCTTT
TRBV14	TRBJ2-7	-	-	CASSHLLGSSYEQYF	TGTGCCAGCAGCCACCTCCTAGGGAGCTCCTACGAGCAGTACTTC
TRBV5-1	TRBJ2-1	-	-	CASNPGHLSSYNEQFF	TGCGCCAGCAACCCGGGACACTTGAGCTCCTACAATGAGCAGTTCTTC
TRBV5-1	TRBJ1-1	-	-	CASGRGENTEAFF	TGCGCCAGCGGCCGAGGAGAGAACACTGAAGCTTTCTTT
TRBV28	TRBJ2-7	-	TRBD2	CASSSREGLHDEQYF	TGTGCCAGCAGTTCTCGGGAGGGCCTCCATGACGAGCAGTACTTC
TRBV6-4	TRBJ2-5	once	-	CASSDPASGEQYF	TGTGCCAGCAGTGACCCCGCTTCGGGGGAGCAGTACTTC
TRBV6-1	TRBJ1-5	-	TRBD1	CASSDPFRQGLDQPQHF	TGTGCCAGCAGTGACCCCTTTAGACAGGGGTTAGACCAGCCCCAGCATTTT
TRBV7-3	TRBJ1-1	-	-	CASSAGRRTEAFF	TGTGCCAGCAGCGCGGGCAGAAGAACTGAAGCTTTCTTT
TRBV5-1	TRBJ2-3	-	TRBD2	CASSLVGGSTDTQYF	TGCGCCAGCAGCTTGGTCGGGGGGAGCACAGATACGCAGTATTTT
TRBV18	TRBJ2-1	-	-	CASSPGSNEQFF	TGTGCCAGCTCACCAGGGAGCAATGAGCAGTTCTTC
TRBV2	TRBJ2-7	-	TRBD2	CASRPAGGPTYEQYF	TGTGCCAGCAGGCCAGCGGGAGGGCCAACCTACGAGCAGTACTTC
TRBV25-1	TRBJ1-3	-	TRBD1	CASGGTGRNTIYF	TGTGCCAGCGGAGGGACAGGGAGAAACACCATATATTTT
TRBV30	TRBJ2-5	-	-	CAWSVQDQETQYF	TGTGCCTGGAGTGTACAGGATCAAGAGACCCAGTACTTC
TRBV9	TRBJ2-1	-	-	CASSVNSFYNEQFF	TGTGCCAGCAGCGTAAACAGCTTCTACAATGAGCAGTTCTTC
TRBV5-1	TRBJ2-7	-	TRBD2	CASSLKTGLAGGGEQYF	TGCGCCAGCAGCTTAAAAACCGGACTAGCGGGAGGAGGCGAGCAGTACTTC
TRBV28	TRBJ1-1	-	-	CASSLREGEAFF	TGTGCCAGCAGTTTGAGGGAGGGTGAAGCTTTCTTT
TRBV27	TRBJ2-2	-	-	CASSFRITGANTGELFF	TGTGCCAGCAGTTTCCGGATTACCGGGGCGAACACCGGGGAGCTGTTTTTT
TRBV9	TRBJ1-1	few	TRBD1	CASRERYRGKDTEAFF	TGTGCCAGCAGGGAGAGATACAGGGGAAAAGACACTGAAGCTTTCTTT
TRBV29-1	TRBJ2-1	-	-	CSVGQLLTYNEQFF	TGCAGCGTTGGACAGTTACTAACCTACAATGAGCAGTTCTTC
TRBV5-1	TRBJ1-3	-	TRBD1	CASSLAGGNTIYF	TGCGCCAGCAGCTTGGCAGGGGGGAACACCATATATTTT
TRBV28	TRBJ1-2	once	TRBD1	CASSSATGFAAGYTF	TGTGCCAGCAGTTCCGCGACAGGGTTCGCCGCTGGCTACACCTTC
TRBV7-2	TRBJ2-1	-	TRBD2	CASSAQGLALYNEQFF	TGTGCCAGCAGCGCCCAGGGACTAGCGCTCTACAATGAGCAGTTCTTC
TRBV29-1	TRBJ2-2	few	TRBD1	CSVGQGYTGELFF	TGCAGCGTTGGACAGGGTTACACCGGGGAGCTGTTTTTT
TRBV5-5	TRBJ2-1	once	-	CASSFRAGPSYNEQFF	TGTGCCAGCAGCTTCCGCGCAGGGCCGTCCTACAATGAGCAGTTCTTC
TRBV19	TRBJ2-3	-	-	CASGPRGLDTQYF	TGTGCCAGTGGCCCCAGGGGTCTAGATACGCAGTATTTT
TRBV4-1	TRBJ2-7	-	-	CASSQGSARGLYEQYF	TGCGCCAGCAGCCAAGGCTCAGCCAGGGGTCTCTACGAGCAGTACTTC
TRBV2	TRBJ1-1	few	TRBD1	CASSLRQGAPEAFF	TGTGCCAGCAGCCTAAGACAGGGGGCCCCTGAAGCTTTCTTT